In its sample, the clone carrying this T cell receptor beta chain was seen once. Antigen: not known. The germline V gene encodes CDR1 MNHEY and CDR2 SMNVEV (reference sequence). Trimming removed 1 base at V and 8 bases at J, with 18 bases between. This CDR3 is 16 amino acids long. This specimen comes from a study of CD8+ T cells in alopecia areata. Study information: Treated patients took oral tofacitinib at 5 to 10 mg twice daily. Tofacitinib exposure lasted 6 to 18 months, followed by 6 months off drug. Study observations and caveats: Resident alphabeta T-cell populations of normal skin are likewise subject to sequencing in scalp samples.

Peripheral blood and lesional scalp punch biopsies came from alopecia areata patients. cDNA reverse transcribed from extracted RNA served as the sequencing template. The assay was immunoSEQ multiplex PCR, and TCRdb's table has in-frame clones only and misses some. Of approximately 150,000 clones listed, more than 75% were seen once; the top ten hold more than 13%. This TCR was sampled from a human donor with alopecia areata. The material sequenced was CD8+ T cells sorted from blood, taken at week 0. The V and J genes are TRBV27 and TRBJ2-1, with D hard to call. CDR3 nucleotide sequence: TGTGCCAGCAGTTTATTGCGACATTTGGGTACGGATGAGCAGTTCTTC. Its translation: CASSLLRHLGTDEQFF.